One sample yielded the 20 T cell receptor beta chains listed below, sequenced in a study of cytomegalovirus exposure and HLA in healthy donors. Both 60 Vbeta primers and 13 Jbeta primers went into the PCR. Repertoires were generated with immunoSEQ multiplex PCR, while TCRdb's copy carries only in-frame clones and drops some. In the table there are about 93,000 clones, around 84% of which are singletons. Sequencing input: PBMCs. These receptors were taken from a woman aged 40 to 50 in good health and CMV-seronegative.

This clone turned up a few times. The chain is built from TRBV2 and TRBJ2-7, with D possibly matching TRBD2 (5 bases). Germline V gives CDR1 SNHLY, CDR2 FYNNEI. The V end was cut by 3 bases, the J end by 6 bases, with 12 bases between. The CDR3 has 13 amino acids. The CDR3, as DNA: TGTGCCAGCAGTGATAAAGTTGGGAGCGAGCAGTACTTC. It codes for CASSDKVGSEQYF. Based on the CDR3 plus reference TRBV2 and TRBJ2-7, the full variable domain is EPEVTQTPSHQVTQMGQEVILRCVPISNHLYFYWYRQILGQKVEFLVSFYNNEISEKSEIFDDQFSVERPDGSNFTLKIRSTKLEDSAMYFCASSDKVGSEQYFGPGTRLTVT.

The rearrangement links TRBV5-1 to TRBJ2-1, with D uncertain. The V and J ends lost 0 bases and 5 bases respectively, with 12 bases between them. CDR1 SGHRS and CDR2 YFSETQ come from the germline V gene. The CDR3 consists of 15 residues. The chain's CDR3 is CASSLDSTRNNEQFF. DNA of the CDR3: TGCGCCAGCAGCTTGGATTCTACCAGGAACAATGAGCAGTTCTTC.

Only a few counts were recorded for this clone. V is TRBV30 and J is TRBJ1-2; possible D gene TRBD1, 5 bases. V gave up 4 bases and J gave up 2 bases, with 5 bases separating them. Germline assignment: CDR1 GTSNPN and CDR2 SVGIG (reference sequence). The CDR3 totals 11 residues. This CDR3 is CAWKGNYGYTF. The DNA of the CDR3 is TGTGCCTGGAAGGGGAACTATGGCTACACCTTC.

The V gene is TRBV2, the J gene TRBJ2-5, with D perhaps matching TRBD2 (6 bases). The CDR3 extends over 17 amino acids. The V end was cut by 6 bases, the J end by 5 bases, with 25 bases between. Looked up from germline, CDR1 is SNHLY and CDR2 is FYNNEI. Here the CDR3 DNA reads TGTGCCAGCAGGAACGGGACTCTACGACCATGGGGGGAGACCCAGTACTTC. Translating gives CASRNGTLRPWGETQYF.

The V call is TRBV11-2, the J call TRBJ1-4; TRBD1 is a possible D gene (6 bases). V was clipped by 1 base and J by 7 bases, with 16 bases between them. The length of the CDR3 is 16 residues. Germline V gene lookup returns CDR1 SGHAT and CDR2 FQNNGV. The CDR3: CASSLGRTVAGEKLFF. The CDR3 DNA reads TGTGCCAGCAGCTTAGGAAGGACAGTAGCCGGTGAAAAACTGTTTTTT.

The V call is TRBV28, the J call TRBJ2-7; a possible D gene is TRBD2 (5 bases). The CDR3 runs 14 residues. V was clipped by 3 bases and J by 8 bases, with 17 bases between them. The V gene's germline CDR1 is MDHEN and CDR2 SYDVKM. Here the CDR3 DNA reads TGTGCCAGCAGTTTTTCGGGATTCCCTACGAAGCAGTACTTC. Translation: CASSFSGFPTKQYF.

The chain recombines TRBV6-6 with TRBJ2-7; a weak D match, TRBD2 (6 bases). The CDR3 contains 15 residues. V gave up 4 bases and J gave up 3 bases, with 16 bases separating them. Per the germline V gene, CDR1 is MNHNY and CDR2 is SVGAGI (reference sequence). CDR3 DNA sequence: TGTGCCAGCAGTTTCGCTTGGGGGGTTAACTACGAGCAGTACTTC. This codes for CASSFAWGVNYEQYF.

The rearrangement joins TRBV6-1 to TRBJ1-1; 10 bases fit TRBD1. Germline-derived CDR1 and CDR2 are MNHNS and SASEGT. The CDR3 is made up of 16 amino acids. The V segment lost 4 bases and the J segment 0 bases; nucleotides outside the gene matches: 5. The CDR3 reads CASSAGTGAVNTEAFF. The CDR3 nucleotides read TGTGCCAGCAGTGCCGGGACAGGGGCAGTGAACACTGAAGCTTTCTTT.

The rearrangement joins TRBV4-2 to TRBJ1-2; D is unresolved. The CDR3 totals 15 residues. V was shortened by 0 bases and J by 5 bases, with 13 bases between the two germline ends. Germline V lookup: CDR1 LGHNA, CDR2 YNFKEQ. CDR3 nucleotide sequence: TGTGCCAGCAGCCAAGAATCACGACTGGCGTATGGCTACACCTTC. Translation: CASSQESRLAYGYTF.

This clone was observed a handful of times. V and J are TRBV6-1 and TRBJ1-1, with a possible D match to TRBD1 (6 bases). The ends were cut back, 5 bases at V and 3 bases at J, with 16 bases in the middle. The CDR3 sequence is 15 residues long. CDR1 and CDR2 from the germline V gene are MNHNS and SASEGT. The CDR3 region is CASSTEAGGHTEAFF. The CDR3 DNA sequence: TGTGCCAGCAGTACCGAGGCCGGGGGGCACACTGAAGCTTTCTTT.

This chain links TRBV5-6 with TRBJ1-4; a weak D match, TRBD1 (5 bases). Trimming took 4 bases from V and 8 from J, leaving 18 bases between them. The CDR3 totals 15 residues. Germline lookup yields CDR1 SGHDT and CDR2 YYEEEE. The chain's CDR3 is CASSGRDRASEKLFF. The CDR3, as DNA: TGTGCCAGCAGCGGTAGAGACAGAGCCTCCGAAAAACTGTTTTTT.

The V gene is TRBV30, the J gene TRBJ2-5; the match to TRBD2 covers 10 bases. The J call may be faulty, since TRBJ2-7 better matches the DNA end. This CDR3 is 15 amino acids long. CDR1 and CDR2 from the germline V gene are GTSNPN and SVGIG (reference sequence). DNA of the CDR3: TGTGCCTGGACTCCCGGGACTAGCGCGACCTACGAGCAGTACTTC. This translates into CAWTPGTSATYEQYF.

The V gene is TRBV28, the J gene TRBJ2-7; maybe TRBD1 (6 bases). Deletions cut 3 bases from V and 5 bases from J, with 17 bases between. Germline assignment: CDR1 MDHEN and CDR2 SYDVKM. This CDR3 has 15 amino acids. In DNA form, the CDR3 reads TGTGCCAGCAGTTTTTCGAGACAGGTCCCCAACGAGCAGTACTTC. Translation gives CASSFSRQVPNEQYF. The variable domain in full, completed from reference TRBV28 and TRBJ2-7, reads DVKVTQSSRYLVKRTGEKVFLECVQDMDHENMFWYRQDPGLGLRLIYFSYDVKMKEKGDIPEGYSVSREKKERFSLILESASTNQTSMYLCASSFSRQVPNEQYFGPGTRLTVT.

In the case of this clone: The identical CDR3 is also encoded by other nucleotide sequences in the sample. The J gene is TRBJ2-2, the V gene TRBV27; 7 positions match TRBD1. The germline V gene has CDR1 MNHEY and CDR2 SMNVEV (reference sequence). V trimming: 6 bases; J trimming: 3 bases; junction bases outside the gene matches: 4. The CDR3 spans 14 residues. The CDR3 sequence: CASRNRGYTGELFF. The CDR3, as DNA: TGTGCCAGCAGGAACAGGGGCTACACCGGGGAGCTGTTTTTT.

The V and J genes are TRBV9 and TRBJ2-2; D unclear. The ends were cut back, 2 bases at V and 3 bases at J, with 14 bases in the middle. CDR1 and CDR2 (germline): SGDLS, YYNGEE. The length of the CDR3 is 16 residues. The CDR3, as DNA: TGTGCCAGCAGCGTCACCCCTTATGGAGACACCGGGGAGCTGTTTTTT. It specifies CASSVTPYGDTGELFF. The variable domain in full, with the rest retrieved from reference TRBV9 and TRBJ2-2, is DSGVTQTPKHLITATGQRVTLRCSPRSGDLSVYWYQQSLDQGLQFLIQYYNGEERAKGNILERFSAQQFPDLHSELNLSSLELGDSALYFCASSVTPYGDTGELFFGEGSRLTVL.

V gene TRBV9 combines with J gene TRBJ1-3; 9 positions agree with TRBD1. This CDR3 has 15 residues. The germline gives CDR1 SGDLS, CDR2 YYNGEE. V trimming: 5 bases; J trimming: 7 bases; junction bases outside the gene matches: 10. The CDR3 DNA is TGTGCCAGCAGTCCCACAGGGGGCGCTTGGAACACCATATATTTT. Translated: CASSPTGGAWNTIYF.

The chain employs TRBV28 and TRBJ1-3; the D gene is possibly TRBD1 (6 bases). The CDR3 contains 16 residues. Germline assignment: CDR1 MDHEN and CDR2 SYDVKM. Trimming took 2 bases from V and 0 from J, leaving 11 bases between them. As DNA, the CDR3 is TGTGCCAGCAGTTTAGAACAGGGTTTCTCTGGAAACACCATATATTTT. Its protein is CASSLEQGFSGNTIYF.

The chain is built from TRBV6-6 and TRBJ2-3; tentatively, D is TRBD2 (6 bases). Trimming shortened V by 2 bases and J by 3 bases, and 15 bases separated the two germline ends. This CDR3 contains 16 residues. Looked up from germline, CDR1 is MNHNY and CDR2 is SVGAGI (reference sequence). This chain's CDR3 is CASSYPPGSGTDTQYF. CDR3 nucleotide sequence: TGTGCCAGCAGTTACCCCCCCGGGAGTGGAACAGATACGCAGTATTTT.

This chain links TRBV15 with TRBJ2-5; 8 bases align to TRBD2. From germline, CDR1 is LNHNV and CDR2 YYDKDF (reference sequence). V shed 2 bases, J shed 6 bases, and the junction held 5 bases outside the gene matches. The CDR3 totals 14 residues. DNA of the CDR3: TGTGCCACCAGCAGACCTGCGGGGGGACAGACCCAGTACTTC. It specifies CATSRPAGGQTQYF.

This sequence joins TRBV19 and TRBJ2-2; 15 bases are a match to TRBD2. The junction had 15 bases not matched to a gene; V was cut back by 7 bases and J by 6 bases. Germline CDR1 and CDR2: LNHDA and SQIVND (reference sequence). The CDR3 covers 19 residues. CDR3 sequence reads: CASKLGLAGGGGPAGELFF. CDR3 DNA: TGTGCCAGTAAGCTGGGACTAGCGGGAGGCGGGGGTCCCGCCGGGGAGCTGTTTTTT.